This T cell receptor (beta chain) originates from a study of blood T cell repertoires in COVID-19. Whole-study context: The United States, Italy and Spain provided the acute and convalescent COVID-19 samples. Sources were T cells, B-cell-depleted T cells, or PBMCs; the material itself was cDNA or gDNA.

The junction had 8 bases not matched to a gene; V was cut back by 5 bases and J by 4 bases. From germline, CDR1 is MNHEY and CDR2 SVGAGI. The CDR3 is 15 amino acids. The table lists this clone with a count of one. Per the study methods: For nucleated cells, counts were estimated from reference gene primer amplification. Assay: immunoSEQ multiplex PCR; the TCRdb copy retains only in-frame clones and omits some. For V, J and clone size, that table is used; D and trimming come from the DNA. The sample carries about 230,000 clones, approximately 83% recorded once. Seattle participants joined during active infection and were tracked over time.

The sequenced sample consisted of peripheral blood. The TCR sequence derives from a woman in her 30s with COVID-19, enrolled during active disease. V and J are TRBV6-5 and TRBJ1-1; 9 bases fit TRBD1. In DNA form, the CDR3 reads TGTGCCAGCAGTACGACAGGGGGGTCCGGCACTGAAGCTTTCTTT. This encodes CASSTTGGSGTEAFF.